The rows below give T cell receptor beta chains drawn from one sample of a study of T cells in Graves' hyperthyroidism and ophthalmopathy. TCRdb processed the multiplex PCR reads anew with MiXCR; each CDR3 protein has one entry. The sample holds more than 550,000 distinct CDR3 sequences; nearly 45% are singletons and the top ten take less than 8.5%. Sequenced: peripheral blood or thyroid tissue (not recorded which). The receptor source for this set is an adult man with Graves' disease, either hyperthyroidism or ophthalmopathy (not recorded which). Each CDR3 is given with its conserved first and last residue. A D gene is named only where the DNA matches it firmly. A clone size is listed for some rows: how often the clone was seen (once, few, many), or a class if it is expanded.

D gene: TRBD1; J gene: TRBJ1-5; clone size: few; CDR3 length: 16; V gene: TRBV2; CDR3 protein: CASRDPGTGEDQPQHF; CDR3 DNA: TGTGCCAGCAGAGACCCCGGGACAGGAGAGGATCAGCCCCAGCATTTT
D gene: TRBD1; J gene: TRBJ2-2; clone size: .; CDR3 length: 13; V gene: TRBV20-1; CDR3 protein: CSAPRQGTGELFF; CDR3 DNA: TGCAGTGCCCCCCGACAGGGGACCGGGGAGCTGTTTTTT
D gene: TRBD1; J gene: TRBJ1-1; clone size: once; CDR3 length: 17; V gene: TRBV7-9; CDR3 protein: CASTIGDRGTKSGQTFF; CDR3 DNA: TGTGCCAGCACCATTGGGGACAGGGGGACTAAAAGCGGCCAGACTTTCTTT
D gene: .; J gene: TRBJ2-7; clone size: .; CDR3 length: 14; V gene: TRBV10-3; CDR3 protein: CAISDVPLSREQYF; CDR3 DNA: TGTGCCATCAGTGATGTACCCCTCTCTCGCGAGCAGTACTTC
D gene: .; J gene: TRBJ2-7; clone size: .; CDR3 length: 15; V gene: TRBV7-9; CDR3 protein: CASSLPDTYSYEQYF; CDR3 DNA: TGTGCCAGCAGCTTACCGGACACCTACTCCTACGAGCAGTACTTC
D gene: TRBD2; J gene: TRBJ2-7; clone size: many; CDR3 length: 12; V gene: TRBV29-1; CDR3 protein: CSVAAGGYEQYF; CDR3 DNA: TGCAGCGTTGCGGCGGGAGGGTACGAGCAGTACTTC
D gene: .; J gene: TRBJ1-1; clone size: .; CDR3 length: 13; V gene: TRBV27; CDR3 protein: CASSPYPNTEAFF; CDR3 DNA: TGTGCCAGCAGCCCCTATCCGAACACTGAAGCTTTCTTT
D gene: TRBD1; J gene: TRBJ1-2; clone size: .; CDR3 length: 19; V gene: TRBV29-1; CDR3 protein: CSVDHATGTGGPNAYGYTF; CDR3 DNA: TGCAGCGTTGATCACGCCACCGGGACAGGGGGCCCTAACGCCTATGGCTACACCTTC
D gene: .; J gene: TRBJ1-2; clone size: few; CDR3 length: 14; V gene: TRBV6-5; CDR3 protein: CASSETGTFYGYTF; CDR3 DNA: TGTGCCAGCAGTGAGACCGGGACGTTCTATGGCTACACCTTC
D gene: TRBD1; J gene: TRBJ1-4; clone size: .; CDR3 length: 14; V gene: TRBV29-1; CDR3 protein: CSVVPDRGNEKLFF; CDR3 DNA: TGCAGCGTTGTTCCGGACAGGGGGAATGAAAAACTGTTTTTT
D gene: TRBD1; J gene: TRBJ1-1; clone size: .; CDR3 length: 15; V gene: TRBV7-9; CDR3 protein: CASSLAQGQVTEAFF; CDR3 DNA: TGTGCCAGCAGCTTAGCGCAGGGACAGGTCACTGAAGCTTTCTTT
D gene: .; J gene: TRBJ1-2; clone size: few; CDR3 length: 11; V gene: TRBV19; CDR3 protein: CATGANYGYTF; CDR3 DNA: TGTGCCACCGGGGCTAACTATGGCTACACCTTC
D gene: TRBD2; J gene: TRBJ2-3; clone size: .; CDR3 length: 18; V gene: TRBV24-1; CDR3 protein: CATSDLELAGEAPGTQYF; CDR3 DNA: TGTGCCACCAGTGATTTGGAGCTAGCGGGAGAGGCCCCGGGGACGCAGTATTTT
D gene: TRBD2; J gene: TRBJ2-7; clone size: .; CDR3 length: 13; V gene: TRBV15; CDR3 protein: CATSRTAGDEQYF; CDR3 DNA: TGTGCCACCAGCAGGACAGCGGGGGACGAGCAGTACTTC
D gene: TRBD1; J gene: TRBJ1-1; clone size: few; CDR3 length: 15; V gene: TRBV12-3/TRBV12-4; CDR3 protein: CASSFTGGGGTEAFF; CDR3 DNA: TGTGCCAGCAGTTTTACAGGGGGAGGCGGAACTGAAGCTTTCTTT
D gene: .; J gene: TRBJ1-3; clone size: .; CDR3 length: 16; V gene: TRBV7-6; CDR3 protein: CASSFGAQGSGNTIYF; CDR3 DNA: TGTGCCAGCAGCTTCGGCGCACAGGGTTCTGGAAACACCATATATTTT
D gene: TRBD2; J gene: TRBJ2-2; clone size: .; CDR3 length: 12; V gene: TRBV7-3; CDR3 protein: CASSWTSGELFF; CDR3 DNA: TGTGCCAGCAGTTGGACTAGCGGGGAGCTGTTTTTT
D gene: .; J gene: TRBJ2-7; clone size: .; CDR3 length: 11; V gene: TRBV29-1; CDR3 protein: CSVRVGYEQYF; CDR3 DNA: TGCAGCGTTCGAGTCGGCTACGAGCAGTACTTC
D gene: .; J gene: TRBJ1-5; clone size: .; CDR3 length: 14; V gene: TRBV7-9; CDR3 protein: CASSLGELKETQHF; CDR3 DNA: TGTGCCAGCAGCTTGGGGGAGCTCAAAGAGACCCAGCATTTT
D gene: .; J gene: TRBJ2-7; clone size: .; CDR3 length: 14; V gene: TRBV7-9; CDR3 protein: CASSLANRVYEQYF; CDR3 DNA: TGTGCCAGCAGCTTAGCGAACAGGGTCTACGAGCAGTACTTC
D gene: .; J gene: TRBJ2-5; clone size: .; CDR3 length: 15; V gene: TRBV7-9; CDR3 protein: CASSLQGMYQETQYF; CDR3 DNA: TGTGCCAGCAGCTTACAGGGGATGTACCAAGAGACCCAGTACTTC
D gene: .; J gene: TRBJ1-3; clone size: .; CDR3 length: 14; V gene: TRBV10-3; CDR3 protein: CAIGPGTTGNTIYF; CDR3 DNA: TGTGCCATCGGACCCGGGACAACTGGAAACACCATATATTTT
D gene: .; J gene: TRBJ2-5; clone size: .; CDR3 length: 14; V gene: TRBV7-2; CDR3 protein: CASSLKGGAETQYF; CDR3 DNA: TGTGCCAGCAGCTTGAAGGGGGGGGCCGAGACCCAGTACTTC
D gene: .; J gene: TRBJ1-6; clone size: .; CDR3 length: 13; V gene: TRBV2; CDR3 protein: CASGYSPGAPLHF; CDR3 DNA: TGTGCTAGCGGTTACAGTCCCGGGGCACCCCTCCACTTT
D gene: .; J gene: TRBJ1-2; clone size: .; CDR3 length: 11; V gene: TRBV2; CDR3 protein: CASKGTYGYTF; CDR3 DNA: TGTGCCAGCAAAGGGACCTATGGCTACACCTTC
D gene: TRBD1; J gene: TRBJ2-7; clone size: many; CDR3 length: 16; V gene: TRBV7-9; CDR3 protein: CASSRLGQGGSYEQYF; CDR3 DNA: TGTGCCAGCAGCCGCCTCGGACAGGGGGGCTCCTACGAGCAGTACTTC
D gene: .; J gene: TRBJ1-1; clone size: many; CDR3 length: 12; V gene: TRBV12-3/TRBV12-4; CDR3 protein: CASSQWVTEAFF; CDR3 DNA: TGTGCCAGCAGTCAGTGGGTTACTGAAGCTTTCTTT
D gene: .; J gene: TRBJ2-7; clone size: .; CDR3 length: 14; V gene: TRBV2; CDR3 protein: CASSGQAISYEQYF; CDR3 DNA: TGTGCCAGCAGCGGACAAGCGATCTCCTACGAGCAGTACTTC
D gene: TRBD1; J gene: TRBJ1-1; clone size: .; CDR3 length: 12; V gene: TRBV7-9; CDR3 protein: CASSQGDSEAFF; CDR3 DNA: TGTGCCAGCAGCCAAGGGGACAGCGAAGCTTTCTTT
D gene: .; J gene: TRBJ2-7; clone size: .; CDR3 length: 13; V gene: TRBV15; CDR3 protein: CATSDGDSYEQYF; CDR3 DNA: TGTGCCACCAGCGACGGGGATTCCTACGAGCAGTACTTC
D gene: .; J gene: TRBJ2-2; clone size: .; CDR3 length: 13; V gene: TRBV7-2; CDR3 protein: CASSRGAFGELFF; CDR3 DNA: TGTGCCAGCAGCCGGGGGGCCTTCGGGGAGCTGTTTTTT
D gene: .; J gene: TRBJ1-4; clone size: .; CDR3 length: 13; V gene: TRBV20-1; CDR3 protein: CSAREWGGEKLFF; CDR3 DNA: TGCAGTGCTAGAGAATGGGGCGGTGAAAAACTGTTTTTT
D gene: TRBD1; J gene: TRBJ2-7; clone size: .; CDR3 length: 13; V gene: TRBV15; CDR3 protein: CATSGTGYYEQYF; CDR3 DNA: TGTGCCACCAGCGGGACAGGGTACTACGAGCAGTACTTC
D gene: .; J gene: TRBJ1-2; clone size: .; CDR3 length: 12; V gene: TRBV2; CDR3 protein: CASSDRFNGYTF; CDR3 DNA: TGTGCCAGCAGTGACAGGTTTAATGGCTACACCTTC
D gene: .; J gene: TRBJ1-2; clone size: .; CDR3 length: 13; V gene: TRBV29-1; CDR3 protein: CSVTPEGRSGYTF; CDR3 DNA: TGCAGCGTCACCCCCGAGGGAAGGTCTGGCTACACCTTC
D gene: .; J gene: TRBJ2-7; clone size: .; CDR3 length: 15; V gene: TRBV7-9; CDR3 protein: CASSPQTGPSYEQYF; CDR3 DNA: TGCGCCAGCAGCCCCCAAACCGGGCCCTCCTACGAGCAGTACTTC
D gene: TRBD2; J gene: TRBJ2-7; clone size: .; CDR3 length: 16; V gene: TRBV5-1; CDR3 protein: CASSPRGTSGRHEQYF; CDR3 DNA: TGCGCCAGCAGCCCCCGGGGGACTAGCGGGAGGCACGAGCAGTACTTC
D gene: TRBD1; J gene: TRBJ1-5; clone size: many; CDR3 length: 16; V gene: TRBV7-2; CDR3 protein: CASSLVGTASNQPQHF; CDR3 DNA: TGTGCCAGCAGCTTAGTGGGGACAGCTAGCAATCAGCCCCAGCATTTT
D gene: TRBD1; J gene: TRBJ1-2; clone size: .; CDR3 length: 11; V gene: TRBV29-1; CDR3 protein: CSVQTGFGYTF; CDR3 DNA: TGCAGCGTACAGACAGGGTTCGGCTACACCTTC
D gene: .; J gene: TRBJ1-4; clone size: .; CDR3 length: 14; V gene: TRBV10-3; CDR3 protein: CAISAARANEKLFF; CDR3 DNA: TGTGCCATCAGTGCGGCCAGAGCTAATGAAAAACTGTTTTTT